The clone carrying this TCR beta chain was observed a few times. Its matching antigen is unknown. TCRdb itself ran the RT-PCR reads through MiXCR, one entry per CDR3 protein. The repertoire holds 650,000 to 800,000 distinct CDR3 sequences, with over 11% as singletons. With V trimmed by 1 base and J by 5 bases, 13 bases remained unmatched. Germline CDR1 reads SGHAT; CDR2 reads FQDESV (reference sequence). CDR3 length: 19 amino acids. The data were taken from a study of response to subunit inactivated influenza vaccine. Study-wide results and caveats: Authors suggested each seasonal influenza vaccination recruits few new T cells.

This sequence originates from a man aged 45-65 years who received an inactivated influenza vaccine. The sequencing used PBMCs from blood, collected 14 to 15 days before vaccination. V and J are TRBV11-1 and TRBJ2-3, with TRBD2 identical over 12 bases. CDR3 in DNA: TGTGCCAGCAGCTTAGTCCCCCTGAGACTAGCGGGAGTTGGAGATACGCAGTATTTT. It yields the protein CASSLVPLRLAGVGDTQYF.